This is a list of T cell receptor beta chains from one sample in a study of T cells after yellow fever vaccination. TCRdb analysed the 5' RACE reads with MiXCR anew, one entry per CDR3 protein. The profile shows about 74,000 distinct CDR3 sequences, approximately 6.5% of them singletons. The sequenced sample was CD8+ T cells sorted from PBMCs, obtained roughly 5 days after the first yellow fever vaccination. The receptors derive from a young man who received the YFV17D yellow fever vaccine. CDR3s include the opening cysteine and the closing phenylalanine or tryptophan. The D gene is left open where the match is weak. Part of the rows lack a size; the others show once, few, many or a class for expanded clones.

v_gene	d_gene	abundance	j_gene	CDR3nt	CDR3aa
TRBV7-8	TRBD1	many	TRBJ1-4	TGTGCCAGCAGCCGGACAGGGAGGAATGAAAAACTGTTTTTT	CASSRTGRNEKLFF
TRBV3-1	TRBD1	-	TRBJ1-2	TGTGCCAGCAGCCAACCAACGACAGGGTACTATGGCTACACCTTC	CASSQPTTGYYGYTF
TRBV5-1	TRBD1	few	TRBJ1-2	TGCGCCAGCAGCTTGAGTGGGACAGGGTCGCAGGGCTACACCTTC	CASSLSGTGSQGYTF
TRBV2	-	-	TRBJ1-3	TGTGCCAGCAGTGACCTAGACAGCACGTATGGAAACACCATATATTTT	CASSDLDSTYGNTIYF
TRBV6-2/TRBV6-3	-	many	TRBJ2-5	TGTGCCAGCAGTTTGGGCCAGCGCGGGACCCAGTACTTC	CASSLGQRGTQYF
TRBV5-1	TRBD2	-	TRBJ2-7	TGCGCCAGCAGCTTGGCGGCCAGCGGGGTGGACGAGCAGTACTTC	CASSLAASGVDEQYF
TRBV29-1	TRBD2	-	TRBJ2-1	TGCAGCGTTGAAGGGGCAGCGGGGAAAAACAATGAGCAGTTCTTC	CSVEGAAGKNNEQFF
TRBV6-1	TRBD1	few	TRBJ2-2	TGTGCCATCCTGGGGGACAGGGGGCGAAGCACCGGGGAGCTGTTTTTT	CAILGDRGRSTGELFF
TRBV10-3	-	-	TRBJ2-5	TGTGCCATCAAGGAGGCTGTTGGAGAGACCCAGTACTTC	CAIKEAVGETQYF
TRBV4-2	-	-	TRBJ2-1	TGTGCCAGCAGCCAAAGGGACTCAGACGAGAATGAGCAGTTCTTC	CASSQRDSDENEQFF
TRBV29-1	-	few	TRBJ2-5	TGCAGCGTTGGATTCCTAGTTTCCACGGGACGGCCAGCGCGGGCCCAGTACTTC	CSVGFLVSTGRPARAQYF
TRBV4-2	-	-	TRBJ1-5	TGTGCCAGCAGCCAAGGCAGGGGAGATTATAGCAATCAGCCCCAGCATTTT	CASSQGRGDYSNQPQHF
TRBV12-3/TRBV12-4	-	-	TRBJ1-1	TGTGCCAGCAGTTACGGATTGAACACTGAAGCTTTCTTT	CASSYGLNTEAFF
TRBV10-1	-	many	TRBJ2-7	TGCGCCAGCAGTGATGCGGTAAGGGGGTACGAGCAGTACTTC	CASSDAVRGYEQYF
TRBV7-8	-	-	TRBJ1-1	TGTGCCAGCAGCTTAGAGGCCTACATGAACACTGAAGCTTTCTTT	CASSLEAYMNTEAFF
TRBV4-1	-	many	TRBJ2-7	TGCGCCAGCAGCCAAGAGGGCGGGGGCCACTACGAGCAGTACTTC	CASSQEGGGHYEQYF